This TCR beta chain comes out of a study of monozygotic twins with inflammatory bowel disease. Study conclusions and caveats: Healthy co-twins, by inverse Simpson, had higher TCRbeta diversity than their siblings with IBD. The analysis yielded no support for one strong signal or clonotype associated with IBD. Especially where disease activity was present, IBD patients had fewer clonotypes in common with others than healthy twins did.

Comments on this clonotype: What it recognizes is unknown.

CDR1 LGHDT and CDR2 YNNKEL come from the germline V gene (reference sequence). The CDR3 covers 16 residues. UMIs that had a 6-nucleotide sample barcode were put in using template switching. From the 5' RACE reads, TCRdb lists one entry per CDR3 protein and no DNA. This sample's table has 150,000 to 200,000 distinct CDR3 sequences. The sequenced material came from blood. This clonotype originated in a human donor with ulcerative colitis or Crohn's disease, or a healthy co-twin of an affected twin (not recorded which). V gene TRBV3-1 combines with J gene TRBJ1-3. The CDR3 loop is CASSRAGGSSGNTIYF.